Below, 8 T cell receptor beta chains from the same sample are listed, as sequenced in a study of CD8 T cells in ankylosing spondylitis. Findings and caveats of the study: A TCR beta motif of roughly 8 highly homologous variants seemed to mark ankylosing spondylitis blood.

Their antigen targets remain unknown. TCRdb re-analysed the 5' RACE reads in MiXCR, keeping a single row per CDR3 protein. The sample lists about 540,000 distinct CDR3 sequences, roughly 13% occurring once. The sample was blood, either unsorted or a sorted T cell fraction (not recorded which). The receptors stem from a male donor with ankylosing spondylitis.

This clonotype was detected only a few times. The J gene is TRBJ2-7, the V gene TRBV20-1, with TRBD2 matching 12 bases. The germline V gene has CDR1 DFQATT and CDR2 SNEGSKA (reference sequence). There are 14 residues in the CDR3. The junction had 2 bases not matched to a gene; V was cut back by 2 bases and J by 3 bases. The CDR3 region is CSARRLAGDYEQYF. CDR3 bases: TGCAGTGCTAGAAGACTAGCGGGAGACTACGAGCAGTACTTC.

In this sample, this clonotype turned up many times. The chain is built from TRBV12-3 or TRBV12-4 and TRBJ2-5, with D possibly being TRBD2 (6 bases). V was pared by 3 bases and J by 7 bases, with 18 bases between. The CDR3 has 15 amino acids. The CDR3 spells CASSFRLEGDRTQYF. The DNA for the CDR3 is TGTGCCAGCAGTTTCAGACTAGAAGGAGATCGGACCCAGTACTTC.

This clonotype was seen only a few times. The chain is built from TRBV12-3 or TRBV12-4 and TRBJ2-1, with 9 nucleotides matching TRBD2. The CDR3 has 14 amino acids. The V gene end was trimmed by 8 bases and the J gene end by 4 bases; junction bases not matched to a gene: 6. DNA for the CDR3: TGTGCCAGCGGGGCGGGAGGGACGTACAATGAGCAGTTCTTC. It yields the protein CASGAGGTYNEQFF.

This rearrangement joins TRBV3-1 to TRBJ2-1; D is perhaps TRBD2 (5 bases). The V gene lost 6 bases and the J gene lost 10 bases, with 13 bases spanning the gap. This CDR3 is 12 amino acids long. Per the germline V gene, CDR1 is LGHDT and CDR2 is YNNKEL (reference sequence). The CDR3 DNA sequence: TGTGCCAGCAGTCGGGGTTGGAAAGAGCAGTTCTTC. Translated: CASSRGWKEQFF.

In this sample, this clonotype turned up a few times. The gene calls are TRBV5-1 and TRBJ2-3, with 9 bases fitting TRBD2. This CDR3 has 18 residues. CDR1 is SGHRS, CDR2 YFSETQ, per germline. V shed 2 bases and J 1 base; nucleotides not matched to a gene: 11. CDR3 nucleotides: TGCGCCAGCAGCTTTTATAGCGGGAGTGTCCCCGGCACAGATACGCAGTATTTT. It specifies CASSFYSGSVPGTDTQYF.

This chain joins TRBV2 and TRBJ2-7; possible D gene TRBD1, 5 bases. V was shortened by 3 bases and J by 2 bases, with 14 bases between the two germline ends. CDR3 length equals 15 residues. In germline, CDR1 is SNHLY, CDR2 FYNNEI. The CDR3 DNA sequence: TGTGCCAGCAGTGACGGCGCCAGGGTTACCTACGAGCAGTACTTC. Protein product: CASSDGARVTYEQYF. Together with reference TRBV2 and TRBJ2-7, the CDR3 gives the full variable domain: EPEVTQTPSHQVTQMGQEVILRCVPISNHLYFYWYRQILGQKVEFLVSFYNNEISEKSEIFDDQFSVERPDGSNFTLKIRSTKLEDSAMYFCASSDGARVTYEQYFGPGTRLTVT.

This clonotype has only a few counts. The V and J genes are TRBV20-1 and TRBJ2-7, with 7 bases that match TRBD1. This CDR3 contains 12 residues. V lost 6 bases, J lost 3 bases, and 5 bases stayed unmatched. Germline V CDR1 and CDR2: DFQATT, SNEGSKA (reference sequence). CDR3 residues: CSARPGGYEQYF. For the CDR3, the DNA is TGCAGTGCCCGACCAGGGGGCTACGAGCAGTACTTC.

V usage is TRBV19 and J usage is TRBJ1-3, with a possible D match to TRBD1 (5 bases). Germline V lookup: CDR1 LNHDA, CDR2 SQIVND (reference sequence). V dropped 3 bases and J dropped 2 bases, with 14 bases sitting between them. The CDR3 sequence is 16 residues long. CDR3 region: CASSIGRGSAGNTIYF. The CDR3 DNA reads TGTGCCAGTAGTATCGGTAGGGGATCCGCTGGAAACACCATATATTTT.